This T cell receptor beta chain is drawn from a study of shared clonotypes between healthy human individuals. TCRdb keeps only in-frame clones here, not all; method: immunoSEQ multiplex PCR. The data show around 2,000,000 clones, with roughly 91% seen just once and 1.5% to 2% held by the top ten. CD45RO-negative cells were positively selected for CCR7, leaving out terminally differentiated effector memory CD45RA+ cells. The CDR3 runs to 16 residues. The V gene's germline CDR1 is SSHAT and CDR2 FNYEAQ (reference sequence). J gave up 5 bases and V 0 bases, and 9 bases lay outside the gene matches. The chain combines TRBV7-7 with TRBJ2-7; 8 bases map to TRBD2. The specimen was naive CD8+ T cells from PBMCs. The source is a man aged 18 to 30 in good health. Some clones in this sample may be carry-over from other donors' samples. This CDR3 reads CASSLAPASGFHEQYF. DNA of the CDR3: TGTGCCAGCAGCTTAGCTCCGGCTAGCGGGTTCCACGAGCAGTACTTC.